The rows below give T cell receptor beta chains drawn from one sample of a study of beta chain features in type 1 diabetes. The assay was immunoSEQ multiplex PCR, and TCRdb's table has in-frame clones only and misses some. This table has about 930,000 clones, roughly a sixth appearing once. The source material was naive CD4+ T cells from blood. These receptors were obtained from a woman younger than 30 in good health. CDR3s include the opening cysteine and the closing phenylalanine or tryptophan. Each record gives: D gene, V gene, J gene, clone size, CDR3 DNA, CDR3 protein. The D gene is left open where the match is weak. Where a row states a size, it is once, few, many or the class of an expanded clone; other rows omit it.

d_gene: TRBD1
v_gene: TRBV29-1
j_gene: TRBJ2-3
abundance: .
CDR3nt: TGCAGCGCACCGGGACAGGGGGCGACAGATACGCAGTATTTT
CDR3aa: CSAPGQGATDTQYF

d_gene: .
v_gene: TRBV19
j_gene: TRBJ2-2
abundance: many
CDR3nt: TGTGCCAGTACCCACACAGGGAACACCGGGGAGCTGTTTTTT
CDR3aa: CASTHTGNTGELFF

d_gene: .
v_gene: TRBV28
j_gene: TRBJ2-7
abundance: .
CDR3nt: TGTGCCAGCAGTTTTGAACTGGGGAGCTCCTACGAGCAGTACTTC
CDR3aa: CASSFELGSSYEQYF

d_gene: TRBD2
v_gene: TRBV28
j_gene: TRBJ2-5
abundance: few
CDR3nt: TGTGCCAGCCTAAATCGAGCGGGAGTGGGCCGGGAGACCCAGTACTTC
CDR3aa: CASLNRAGVGRETQYF

d_gene: TRBD2
v_gene: TRBV4-1
j_gene: TRBJ2-1
abundance: .
CDR3nt: TGCGCCAGCAGCCAAGCCCGAGCGGGAGTAGTGTACAATGAGCAGTTCTTC
CDR3aa: CASSQARAGVVYNEQFF

d_gene: .
v_gene: TRBV7-9
j_gene: TRBJ2-4
abundance: few
CDR3nt: TGTGCCAGCAGCTTAAAGTACTTC
CDR3aa: CASSLKYF

d_gene: .
v_gene: TRBV28
j_gene: TRBJ2-1
abundance: .
CDR3nt: TGTGCCAGCAGTTTAAGGGCTGAGCAGTTCTTC
CDR3aa: CASSLRAEQFF

d_gene: .
v_gene: TRBV4-1
j_gene: TRBJ2-3
abundance: .
CDR3nt: TGCGCCAGCAGCCAGGGTGGACGCAAAGATACGCAGTATTTT
CDR3aa: CASSQGGRKDTQYF

d_gene: .
v_gene: TRBV19
j_gene: TRBJ2-3
abundance: few
CDR3nt: TGTGCCAGTAGTATCTGGGATACGCAGTATTTT
CDR3aa: CASSIWDTQYF

d_gene: .
v_gene: TRBV6-6
j_gene: TRBJ2-5
abundance: few
CDR3nt: TGTGCCAGCAGGGCCGCAGGGGCGGAGACCCAGTACTTC
CDR3aa: CASRAAGAETQYF

d_gene: TRBD2
v_gene: TRBV18
j_gene: TRBJ2-7
abundance: .
CDR3nt: TGTGCCAGCTCACCACAGGCGGGAGTTGGGTTTTACGGAGACGCCTACGAGCAGTACTTC
CDR3aa: CASSPQAGVGFYGDAYEQYF

d_gene: .
v_gene: TRBV7-9
j_gene: TRBJ2-1
abundance: .
CDR3nt: TGTGCCAGCAGCTTAAACGCCGGAGGGAATGAGCAGTTCTTC
CDR3aa: CASSLNAGGNEQFF

d_gene: .
v_gene: TRBV28
j_gene: TRBJ2-7
abundance: .
CDR3nt: TGTGCCAGCAGTTTAGGGAGAAACTACGAGCAGTACTTC
CDR3aa: CASSLGRNYEQYF